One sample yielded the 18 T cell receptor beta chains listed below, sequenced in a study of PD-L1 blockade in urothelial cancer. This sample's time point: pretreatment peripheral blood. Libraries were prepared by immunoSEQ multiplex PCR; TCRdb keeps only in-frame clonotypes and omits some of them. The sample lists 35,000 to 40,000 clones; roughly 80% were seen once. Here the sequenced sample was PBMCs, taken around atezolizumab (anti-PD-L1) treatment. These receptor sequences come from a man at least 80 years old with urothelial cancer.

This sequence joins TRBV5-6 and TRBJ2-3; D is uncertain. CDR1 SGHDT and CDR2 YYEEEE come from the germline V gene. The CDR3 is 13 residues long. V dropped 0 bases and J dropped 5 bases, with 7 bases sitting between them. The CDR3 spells CASSLVGRDTQYF. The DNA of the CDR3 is TGTGCCAGCAGCTTGGTTGGCCGAGATACGCAGTATTTT.

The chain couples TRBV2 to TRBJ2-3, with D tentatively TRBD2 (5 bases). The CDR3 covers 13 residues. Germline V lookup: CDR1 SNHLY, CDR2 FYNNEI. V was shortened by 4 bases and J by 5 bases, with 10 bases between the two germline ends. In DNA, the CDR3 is TGTGCCAGCAGTGGCCTTCGGGGAGATACGCAGTATTTT. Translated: CASSGLRGDTQYF. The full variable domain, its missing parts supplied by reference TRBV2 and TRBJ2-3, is EPEVTQTPSHQVTQMGQEVILRCVPISNHLYFYWYRQILGQKVEFLVSFYNNEISEKSEIFDDQFSVERPDGSNFTLKIRSTKLEDSAMYFCASSGLRGDTQYFGPGTRLTVL.

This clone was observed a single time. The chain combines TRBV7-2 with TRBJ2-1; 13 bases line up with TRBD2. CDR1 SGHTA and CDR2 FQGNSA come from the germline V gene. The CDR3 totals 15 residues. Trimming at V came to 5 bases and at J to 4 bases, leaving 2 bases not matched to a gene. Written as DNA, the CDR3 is TGTGCCAGCAGCAAACTAGCGGGAGGGTACAATGAGCAGTTCTTC. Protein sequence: CASSKLAGGYNEQFF. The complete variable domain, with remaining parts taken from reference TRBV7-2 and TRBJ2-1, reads GAGVSQSPSNKVTEKGKDVELRCDPISGHTALYWYRQSLGQGLEFLIYFQGNSAPDKSGLPSDRFSAERTGGSVSTLTIQRTQQEDSAVYLCASSKLAGGYNEQFFGPGTRLTVL.

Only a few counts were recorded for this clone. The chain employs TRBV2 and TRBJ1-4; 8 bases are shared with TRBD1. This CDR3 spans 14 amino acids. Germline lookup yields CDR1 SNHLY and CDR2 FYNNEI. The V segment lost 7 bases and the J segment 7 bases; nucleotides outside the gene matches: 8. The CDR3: CASTPTGVSEKLFF. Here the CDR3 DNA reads TGTGCCAGCACCCCGACAGGGGTTAGTGAAAAACTGTTTTTT.

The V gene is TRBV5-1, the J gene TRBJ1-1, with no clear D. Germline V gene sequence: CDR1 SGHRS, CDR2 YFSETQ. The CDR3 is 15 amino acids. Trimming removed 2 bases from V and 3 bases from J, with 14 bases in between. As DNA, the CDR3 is TGCGCCAGCAGCTTCAGCTCTAGCGGGGACACTGAAGCTTTCTTT. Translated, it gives CASSFSSSGDTEAFF.

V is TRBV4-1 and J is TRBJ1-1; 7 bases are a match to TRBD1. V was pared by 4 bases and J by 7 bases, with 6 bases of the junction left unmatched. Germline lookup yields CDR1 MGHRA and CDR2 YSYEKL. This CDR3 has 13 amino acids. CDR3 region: CASSLYGQVEAFF. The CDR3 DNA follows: TGCGCCAGCAGCCTATACGGACAGGTTGAAGCTTTCTTT.

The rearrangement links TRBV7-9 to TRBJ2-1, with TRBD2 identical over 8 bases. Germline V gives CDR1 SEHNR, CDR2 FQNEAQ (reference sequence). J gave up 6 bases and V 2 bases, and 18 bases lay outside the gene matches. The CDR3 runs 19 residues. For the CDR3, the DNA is TGTGCCAGCAGCTTAATCCCCGGGGGCGGGAGGCTGGAGATCAATGAGCAGTTCTTC. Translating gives CASSLIPGGGRLEINEQFF.

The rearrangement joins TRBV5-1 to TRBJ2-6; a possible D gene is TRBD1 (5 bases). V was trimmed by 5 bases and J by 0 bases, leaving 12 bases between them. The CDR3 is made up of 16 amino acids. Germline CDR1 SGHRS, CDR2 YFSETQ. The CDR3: CASSRGPSSGANVLTF. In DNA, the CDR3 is TGCGCCAGCAGTAGGGGCCCCAGCTCTGGGGCCAACGTCCTGACTTTC.

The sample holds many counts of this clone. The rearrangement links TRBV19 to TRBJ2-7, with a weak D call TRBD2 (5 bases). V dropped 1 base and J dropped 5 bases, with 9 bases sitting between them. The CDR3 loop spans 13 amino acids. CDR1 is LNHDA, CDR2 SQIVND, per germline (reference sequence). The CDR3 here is CASSIAGINEQYF. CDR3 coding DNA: TGTGCCAGTAGTATAGCCGGGATCAACGAGCAGTACTTC.

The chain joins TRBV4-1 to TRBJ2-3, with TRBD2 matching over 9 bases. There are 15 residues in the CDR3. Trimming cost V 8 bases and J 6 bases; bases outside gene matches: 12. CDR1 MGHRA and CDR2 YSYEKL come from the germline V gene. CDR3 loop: CASRPAGGGADTQYF. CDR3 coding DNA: TGCGCCAGCCGCCCGGCGGGAGGGGGAGCGGATACGCAGTATTTT.

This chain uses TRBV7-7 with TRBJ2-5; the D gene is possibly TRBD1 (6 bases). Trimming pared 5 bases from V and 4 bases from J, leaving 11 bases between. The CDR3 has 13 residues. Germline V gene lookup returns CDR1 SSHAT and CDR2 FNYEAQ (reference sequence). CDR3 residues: CASSPRGRETQYF. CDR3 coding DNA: TGTGCCAGCAGCCCTAGGGGGAGAGAGACCCAGTACTTC.

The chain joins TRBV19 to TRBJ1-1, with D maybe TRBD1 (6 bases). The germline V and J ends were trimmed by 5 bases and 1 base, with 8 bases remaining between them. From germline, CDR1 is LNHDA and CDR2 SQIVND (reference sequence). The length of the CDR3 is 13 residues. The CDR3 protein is CASSLQGNTEAFF. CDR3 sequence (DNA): TGTGCCAGTAGTTTACAGGGGAACACTGAAGCTTTCTTT.

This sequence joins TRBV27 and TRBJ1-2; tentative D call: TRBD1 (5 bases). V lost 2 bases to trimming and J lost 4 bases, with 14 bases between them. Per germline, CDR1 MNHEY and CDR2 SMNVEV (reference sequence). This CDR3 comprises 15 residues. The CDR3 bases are TGTGCCAGCAGTTTAGGTCATCCCGGGGGCTATGGCTACACCTTC. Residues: CASSLGHPGGYGYTF.

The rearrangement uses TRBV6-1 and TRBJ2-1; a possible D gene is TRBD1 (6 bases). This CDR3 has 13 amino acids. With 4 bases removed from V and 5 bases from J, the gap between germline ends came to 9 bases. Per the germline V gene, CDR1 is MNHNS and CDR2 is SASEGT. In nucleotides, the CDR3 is TGTGCCAGCAGTGCGGACAGAGACAATGAGCAGTTCTTC. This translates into CASSADRDNEQFF.

The CDR3 nucleotides read TGCAGCGTCTGGGACAGGGGAGGATTCACTGAAGCTTTCTTT. Residues: CSVWDRGGFTEAFF. V and J are TRBV29-1 and TRBJ1-1; TRBD1 aligns across 10 bases. The germline CDR1 and CDR2 sequences are SQVTM and ANQGSEA. V dropped 6 bases and J dropped 4; count of bases not matched to a gene: 8. There are 14 residues in the CDR3.

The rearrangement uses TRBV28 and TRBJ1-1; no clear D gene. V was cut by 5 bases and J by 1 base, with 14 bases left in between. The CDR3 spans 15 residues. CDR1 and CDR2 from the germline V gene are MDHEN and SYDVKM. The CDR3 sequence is CASSPPGLGNTEAFF. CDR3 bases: TGTGCCAGCAGTCCCCCAGGTTTGGGGAACACTGAAGCTTTCTTT.

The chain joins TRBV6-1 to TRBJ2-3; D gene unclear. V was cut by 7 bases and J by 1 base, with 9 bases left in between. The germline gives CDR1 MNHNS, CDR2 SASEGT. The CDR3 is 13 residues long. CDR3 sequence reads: CASNFQGTDTQYF. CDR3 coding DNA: TGTGCCAGCAATTTCCAGGGCACAGATACGCAGTATTTT.

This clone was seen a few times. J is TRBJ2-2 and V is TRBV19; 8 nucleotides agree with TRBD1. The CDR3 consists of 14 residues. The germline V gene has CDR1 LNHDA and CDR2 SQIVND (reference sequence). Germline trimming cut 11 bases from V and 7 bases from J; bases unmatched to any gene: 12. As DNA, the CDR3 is TGTGCCGCTACGGACAGGGTCGAGAGCGGGGAGCTGTTTTTT. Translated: CAATDRVESGELFF.